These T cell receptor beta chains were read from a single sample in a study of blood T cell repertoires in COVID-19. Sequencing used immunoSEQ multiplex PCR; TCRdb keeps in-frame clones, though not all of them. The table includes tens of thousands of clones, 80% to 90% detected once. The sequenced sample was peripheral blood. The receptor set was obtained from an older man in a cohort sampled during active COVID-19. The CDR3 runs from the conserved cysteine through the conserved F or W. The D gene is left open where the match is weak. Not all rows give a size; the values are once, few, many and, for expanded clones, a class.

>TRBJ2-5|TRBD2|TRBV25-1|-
TGTGCCAGCAATCGACTAGCGGGTAACCAAGAGACCCAGTACTTC
CASNRLAGNQETQYF
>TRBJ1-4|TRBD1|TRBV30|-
TGTGCCTGGAGTGCCACAGGGGGAGCTAATGAAAAACTGTTTTTT
CAWSATGGANEKLFF
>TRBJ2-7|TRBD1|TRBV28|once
TGTGCCAGCGGCCTGGCAGGGGGAAACGAGCAGTACTTC
CASGLAGGNEQYF
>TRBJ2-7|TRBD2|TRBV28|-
TGTGCCAGCAGTTCCCTCCCGGGAGGGAAGCAGTACTTC
CASSSLPGGKQYF
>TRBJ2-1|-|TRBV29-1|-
TGCAGCGGCCTGAGGGTAAATGCCAATGAGCAGTTCTTC
CSGLRVNANEQFF
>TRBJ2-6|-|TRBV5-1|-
TGCGCCAGCAGCTCGGACATGGCTAGCTCTGGGGCCAACGTCCTGACTTTC
CASSSDMASSGANVLTF
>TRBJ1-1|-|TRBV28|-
TGTGCCAGCAGTTTGCGACCTGGGGGGTGGGCTTTCTTT
CASSLRPGGWAFF
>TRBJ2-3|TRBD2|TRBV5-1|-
TGCGCCAGCAGCTTGACTAGCGGGAGACCAGATACGCAGTATTTT
CASSLTSGRPDTQYF
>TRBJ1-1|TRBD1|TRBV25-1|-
TGTGCCAGCAGAAAGACAGGGACTAACACTGAAGCTTTCTTT
CASRKTGTNTEAFF
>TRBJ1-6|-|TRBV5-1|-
TGCGCCAGCAGCTTGGGACAGAATAATTCACCCCTCCACTTT
CASSLGQNNSPLHF
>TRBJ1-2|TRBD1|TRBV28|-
TGTGCCAGCAGTTTAGGGACAGGGCCGGGCTACACCTTC
CASSLGTGPGYTF
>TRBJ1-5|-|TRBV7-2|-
TGTGCCAGCAGCTTAGCGCAGCGGGGCAATCAGCCCCAGCATTTT
CASSLAQRGNQPQHF
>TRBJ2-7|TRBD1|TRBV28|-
TGTGCCAGCAGTTTATGGACAGGGAGTGGGGGCGAGCAGTACTTC
CASSLWTGSGGEQYF
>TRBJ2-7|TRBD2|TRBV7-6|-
TGTGCCAGCAGCTTAGACCCCTATCCGCGGGAGAGGTACGAGCAGTACTTC
CASSLDPYPRERYEQYF
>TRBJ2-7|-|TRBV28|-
TGTGCCAGCAGCCCAGGACAAGGGTACGAGCAGTACTTC
CASSPGQGYEQYF
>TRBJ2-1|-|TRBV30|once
TGTGCCTGGAGCCCCCCCGGTTTGATTAGGACAGCCTCCTACAATGAGCAGTTCTTC
CAWSPPGLIRTASYNEQFF